Detailed here is one TCR beta chain. The sample holds many counts of this clonotype. No antigen is known for it. No base qualities exist here, and no much larger clone lies one base off it. Bone marrow was sampled from every patient at the time of active disease. Ficoll-Hypaque density gradient centrifugation was used to isolate bone marrow mononuclear cells. To remove myeloma plasma cells, the cells were labeled with CD138 magnetic microbeads on a MACS separator, and CD138-negative cells were then collected by negative selection. Purity of the isolated cells was checked by flow cytometry on an Attune NxT using CD138 antibodies. TRIzol reagent was used to extract total RNA, and a NanoDrop spectrophotometer was used to quantify the extracted RNA. Paired RNA-seq and IR-seq were performed on the CD138-negative bone marrow sample of each patient. These data belong to a study of read filtering for tumor transcriptome and immune sequencing (dated by TCRdb to about 2020). Study-level background: The cohort consisted of approximately 17 male and approximately 14 female patients, with a mean age of 65.9 years and an age range of roughly 45 to 80. TCR repertoires obtained by targeted immune repertoire sequencing and by bulk whole-transcriptome sequencing performed on the same bone marrow samples were compared. By revised international staging, fewer than ten patients were R-ISS I, fewer than 20 were R-ISS II and over five were R-ISS III. As a main aim, a read-filtering strategy for immune repertoire data was addressed, with the specific question being whether clonotypes supported by a single read should be removed. After DNase treatment, whole-transcriptome libraries were prepared using the TruSeq RNA Access Library Prep Kit. Per sample, about 4.05 to 10.27 million TCR-region mapped reads were obtained with IR-seq, compared with only about 85 to 1273 with RNA-seq. Study-level results and caveats: IR-seq captured clonotypes at much higher depth and more reliably than RNA-seq, and smaller IR-seq throughput sufficed to identify most shared clonotypes. Removing single-read clonotypes increased the correlation between IR-seq and RNA-seq shared clonotype proportions. The sorted CD138-negative fraction was a mixed bone marrow immune population, not purified T cells. Single-read clonotypes made up roughly 80% of clonotypes but 3% to 3.5% of total reads in IR-seq, and around 73% of clonotypes and 44.6% of reads in RNA-seq.

The Immunoverse kit was used to build TCR libraries from about 430 ng RNA, with molecular barcoded adaptors covering alpha/delta and beta/gamma chains. TCR library preparation was performed with the same RNA that was used for transcriptome sequencing. An Illumina HiSeq 4000 with 2 x 150 cycles was used to sequence the TCR libraries. Under the source paper's analysis protocol: With MiXCR, TCR reads were aligned to human V, D, J and C references and assembled into CDR3 clonotypes, with quality filtering and error correction included. The tcR package in R was used to analyze clonotype counts and gene usage diversity. For inspection of raw mapping reads, RNA-seq reads were mapped by STAR aligner version 2.5.3a onto GRCh37 of the human genome. To test the effect of sequencing depth on detected clonotypes, IR-seq fastq files were randomly downsampled using Seqtk 1.3. Clones were called with MiXCR by TCRdb after fastp trimmed the public reads at Q25, and only in-frame beta chains were retained. Every CDR3 protein is listed once, alongside the most common genes and DNA of its rows. In this record, the V and J calls reflect TCRdb's handling and not the investigators' own analysis. The sample table records about 60,000 distinct CDR3 sequences; about 15% of these occur just once. Under 55% of the sample is taken by the ten largest.

The CDR3 sequence holds 15 residues, the cysteine and phenylalanine included. The CDR3 DNA has 45 bases and is translated from base 1. Trimming takes 3 bases off V and 6 bases off J; junction bases not matched to a gene: 5. The CDR1 and CDR2 encoded by the germline V gene are KGHSH and LQKENI. The receptor's source is a donor over 35 with multiple myeloma. The chain is assembled from TRBV18 and TRBJ2-1; 10 central nucleotides agree with TRBD1. Sequencing was performed on a population of CD138-negative cells sorted from bone marrow. The cell subset or site label for this specimen denotes: bone marrow mononuclear cells depleted of CD138+ plasma/myeloma cells by negative magnetic selection. The nucleotide sequence reads TGTGCCAGCTCACCCTGGGACAGGGGCGGCAATGAGCAGTTCTTC. Its product reads: CASSPWDRGGNEQFF.